These T cell receptor beta chains were read from a single sample in a study of response to subunit inactivated influenza vaccine. MiXCR, run by TCRdb on the RT-PCR reads, gives a single entry per CDR3 protein. The sample lists 650,000 or so distinct CDR3 sequences; 14% were seen once. Sample: PBMCs from blood, taken less than 15 days before vaccination. The receptor source for this set is a man aged 50-59 years who received an inactivated influenza vaccine. Both conserved end residues are part of each CDR3. D genes are given only for firm matches. Clone size, where shown, is once, few, many, or a class for clones that have expanded.

v_gene: TRBV14
d_gene: .
j_gene: TRBJ2-1
abundance: .
CDR3aa: CASSQAGYNEQFF
CDR3nt: TGTGCCAGCAGCCAAGCAGGTTACAATGAGCAGTTCTTC

v_gene: TRBV24-1
d_gene: TRBD1
j_gene: TRBJ2-3
abundance: .
CDR3aa: CATSDKGAMSDTQYF
CDR3nt: TGTGCCACCAGTGATAAGGGGGCGATGTCAGATACGCAGTATTTT

v_gene: TRBV27
d_gene: .
j_gene: TRBJ2-2
abundance: .
CDR3aa: CASSLYRKLNTGELFF
CDR3nt: TGTGCCAGCAGTTTATACCGGAAGCTGAACACCGGGGAGCTGTTTTTT

v_gene: TRBV20-1
d_gene: .
j_gene: TRBJ2-3
abundance: .
CDR3aa: CSARGRDTQYF
CDR3nt: TGCAGTGCTAGAGGGAGAGATACGCAGTATTTT

v_gene: TRBV20-1
d_gene: .
j_gene: TRBJ1-2
abundance: .
CDR3aa: CSVRDRRANYGYTF
CDR3nt: TGCAGTGTGCGAGACAGGAGAGCTAACTATGGCTACACCTTC

v_gene: TRBV5-1
d_gene: TRBD1
j_gene: TRBJ1-6
abundance: many
CDR3aa: CASSQDRSSYNSPLHF
CDR3nt: TGCGCCAGCAGCCAGGACAGGAGCTCCTATAATTCACCCCTCCACTTT

v_gene: TRBV6-2/TRBV6-3
d_gene: .
j_gene: TRBJ2-2
abundance: .
CDR3aa: CASTLQLVRGGELFF
CDR3nt: TGTGCCAGCACCCTACAACTAGTTCGTGGCGGGGAGCTGTTTTTT

v_gene: TRBV29-1
d_gene: .
j_gene: TRBJ1-4
abundance: few
CDR3aa: CSVVSGPGPEFF
CDR3nt: TGCAGCGTTGTATCGGGTCCGGGTCCTGAGTTTTTT

v_gene: TRBV29-1
d_gene: .
j_gene: TRBJ2-5
abundance: many
CDR3aa: CSVKGGGQETQYF
CDR3nt: TGCAGCGTTAAGGGGGGAGGCCAAGAGACCCAGTACTTC

v_gene: TRBV10-2
d_gene: .
j_gene: TRBJ2-3
abundance: .
CDR3aa: CASNRDRTDTQYF
CDR3nt: TGCGCCAGCAACCGGGACCGGACAGATACGCAGTATTTT

v_gene: TRBV20-1
d_gene: .
j_gene: TRBJ2-1
abundance: many
CDR3aa: CSASSYNEQFF
CDR3nt: TGCAGTGCTAGTAGCTACAATGAGCAGTTCTTC

v_gene: TRBV24-1
d_gene: TRBD2
j_gene: TRBJ2-1
abundance: few
CDR3aa: CATSDRTSGRHYSNEQFF
CDR3nt: TGTGCCACCTCAGATCGGACTAGCGGGAGGCACTACAGCAATGAGCAGTTCTTC

v_gene: TRBV7-2
d_gene: .
j_gene: TRBJ2-1
abundance: .
CDR3aa: CASSLGSGTYNEQFF
CDR3nt: TGTGCCAGCAGCTTAGGGTCCGGGACCTACAATGAGCAGTTCTTC

v_gene: TRBV5-1
d_gene: TRBD2
j_gene: TRBJ2-1
abundance: .
CDR3aa: CASSLPGLATYNEQFF
CDR3nt: TGCGCCAGCAGCTTGCCGGGACTAGCGACCTACAATGAGCAGTTCTTC